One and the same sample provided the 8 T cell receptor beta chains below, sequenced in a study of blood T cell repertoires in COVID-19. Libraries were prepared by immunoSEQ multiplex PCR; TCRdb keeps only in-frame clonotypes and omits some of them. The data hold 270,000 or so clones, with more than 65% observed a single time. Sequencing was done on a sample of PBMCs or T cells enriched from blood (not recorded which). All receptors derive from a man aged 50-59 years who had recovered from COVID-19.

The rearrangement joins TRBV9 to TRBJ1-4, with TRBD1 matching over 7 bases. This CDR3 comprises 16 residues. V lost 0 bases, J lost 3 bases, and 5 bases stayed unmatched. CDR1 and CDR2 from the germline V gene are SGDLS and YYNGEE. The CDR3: CASSVAQGGSNEKLFF. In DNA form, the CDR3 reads TGTGCCAGCAGCGTAGCTCAGGGGGGCTCTAATGAAAAACTGTTTTTT.

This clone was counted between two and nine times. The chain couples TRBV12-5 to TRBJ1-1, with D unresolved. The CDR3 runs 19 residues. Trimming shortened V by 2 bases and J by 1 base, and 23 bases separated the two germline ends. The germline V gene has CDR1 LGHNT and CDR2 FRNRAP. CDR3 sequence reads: CASGLPPIGVQRENTEAFF. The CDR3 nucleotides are TGTGCTAGTGGTTTGCCTCCGATCGGGGTCCAGCGGGAGAACACTGAAGCTTTCTTT.

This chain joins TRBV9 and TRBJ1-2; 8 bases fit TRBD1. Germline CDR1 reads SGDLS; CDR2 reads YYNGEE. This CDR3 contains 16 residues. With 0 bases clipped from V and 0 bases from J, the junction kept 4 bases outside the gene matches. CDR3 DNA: TGTGCCAGCAGCGTAGGTCTGGACAGGGCTAACTATGGCTACACCTTC. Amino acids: CASSVGLDRANYGYTF.

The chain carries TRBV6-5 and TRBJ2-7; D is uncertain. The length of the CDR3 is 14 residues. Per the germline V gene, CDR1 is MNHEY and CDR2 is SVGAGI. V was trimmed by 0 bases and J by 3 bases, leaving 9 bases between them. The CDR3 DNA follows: TGTGCCAGCAGTTACTCGAGACAACACTACGAGCAGTACTTC. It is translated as CASSYSRQHYEQYF.

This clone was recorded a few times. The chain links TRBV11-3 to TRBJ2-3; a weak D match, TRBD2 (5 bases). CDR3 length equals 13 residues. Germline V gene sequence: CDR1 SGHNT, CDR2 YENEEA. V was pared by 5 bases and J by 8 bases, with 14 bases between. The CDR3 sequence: CASSPRGEGTQYF. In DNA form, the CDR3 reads TGTGCCAGCAGCCCCCGAGGCGAGGGTACGCAGTATTTT.

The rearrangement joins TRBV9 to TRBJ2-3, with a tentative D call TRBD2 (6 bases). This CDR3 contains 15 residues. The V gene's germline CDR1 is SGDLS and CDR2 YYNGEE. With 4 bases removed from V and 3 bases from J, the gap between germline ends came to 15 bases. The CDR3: CASSPGTRRTDTQYF. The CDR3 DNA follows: TGTGCCAGCAGCCCCGGGACTCGTAGGACAGATACGCAGTATTTT.

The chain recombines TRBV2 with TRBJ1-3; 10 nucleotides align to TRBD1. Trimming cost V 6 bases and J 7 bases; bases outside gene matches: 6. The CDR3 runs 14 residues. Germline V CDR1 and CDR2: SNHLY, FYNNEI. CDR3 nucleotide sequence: TGTGCCAGCAGGGAGGGACAGGGGCTGAACACCATATATTTT. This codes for CASREGQGLNTIYF.

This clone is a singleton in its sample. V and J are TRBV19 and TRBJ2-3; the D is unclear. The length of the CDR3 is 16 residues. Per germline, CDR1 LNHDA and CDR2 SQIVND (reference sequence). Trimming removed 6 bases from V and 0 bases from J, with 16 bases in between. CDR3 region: CASSPEGRGSTDTQYF. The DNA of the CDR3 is TGTGCCAGTAGCCCCGAAGGTCGCGGAAGCACAGATACGCAGTATTTT.